This T cell receptor (beta chain) was retrieved from a study of CD8 T cells in ankylosing spondylitis. This clonotype was detected ten times or more. Its matching antigen is unknown. Whole-study findings and limits: In ankylosing spondylitis patients, matched synovial fluid reportedly showed significant enrichment of disease-linked clones.

With molecular barcodes, quantitative 5'-RACE was used to make the TCR beta libraries. TCRdb analysed the 5' RACE reads with MiXCR anew, one entry per CDR3 protein. This sample carries 240,000 or so distinct CDR3 sequences, around 9.2% of them seen once, and the ten largest clones take 6.5% to 7%. Trimming took 6 bases from V and 0 from J, leaving 8 bases between them. This CDR3 region has 13 residues. Germline-derived CDR1 and CDR2 are MGHDK and SYGVNS. This chain links TRBV25-1 with TRBJ1-1, with D perhaps TRBD1 (6 bases). The specimen sequenced was blood, either unsorted or a sorted T cell fraction (not recorded which). This receptor was obtained from a male donor with ankylosing spondylitis or in good health (not recorded which). CDR3 protein: CASRGHMNTEAFF. The DNA for the CDR3 is TGTGCCAGCAGGGGACATATGAACACTGAAGCTTTCTTT.